The rows below give T cell receptor beta chains drawn from one sample of a study of shared clonotypes between healthy human individuals. Measured with immunoSEQ multiplex PCR; TCRdb has only the in-frame clones, and not every one. Here the sample spans 2 million to 2.5 million clones, 80% to 95% being singletons. The sequencing sample was made of naive CD4+ T cells from PBMCs. These receptors all stem from a man aged 18 to 30 in good health. Some clones in this sample may be carry-over from other donors' samples. Both conserved end residues are part of each CDR3. The order of the fields is V gene, J gene, CDR3 protein.

V gene: TRBV7-2; J gene: TRBJ2-7; CDR3 protein: CASSFGGGGGEQYF
V gene: TRBV6-1; J gene: TRBJ1-5; CDR3 protein: CASSELLQPQHF
V gene: TRBV10-3; J gene: TRBJ1-5; CDR3 protein: CAISEGGTVGNQPQHF
V gene: TRBV19; J gene: TRBJ1-2; CDR3 protein: CASSVTPGDYGYTF
V gene: TRBV28; J gene: TRBJ2-5; CDR3 protein: CASSLAGVGETQYF
V gene: TRBV25-1; J gene: TRBJ2-7; CDR3 protein: CASSDPMPVYEQYF
V gene: TRBV4-3; J gene: TRBJ2-7; CDR3 protein: CASSLTTSGSYEQYF
V gene: TRBV18; J gene: TRBJ1-1; CDR3 protein: CASLTRGTDTEAFF
V gene: TRBV5-4; J gene: TRBJ2-1; CDR3 protein: CASSLVVGGNNEQFF
V gene: TRBV5-1; J gene: TRBJ2-3; CDR3 protein: CASRRTATGTDTQYF